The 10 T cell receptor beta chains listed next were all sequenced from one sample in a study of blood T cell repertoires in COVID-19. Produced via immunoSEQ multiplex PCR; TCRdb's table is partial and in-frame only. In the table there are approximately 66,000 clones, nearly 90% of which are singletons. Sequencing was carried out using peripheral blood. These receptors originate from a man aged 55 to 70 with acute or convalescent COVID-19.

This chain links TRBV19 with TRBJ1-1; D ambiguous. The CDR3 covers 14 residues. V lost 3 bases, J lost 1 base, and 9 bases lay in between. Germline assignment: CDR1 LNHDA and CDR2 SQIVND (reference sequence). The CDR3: CASSIGEENTEAFF. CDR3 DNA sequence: TGTGCCAGTAGTATTGGGGAGGAGAACACTGAAGCTTTCTTT.

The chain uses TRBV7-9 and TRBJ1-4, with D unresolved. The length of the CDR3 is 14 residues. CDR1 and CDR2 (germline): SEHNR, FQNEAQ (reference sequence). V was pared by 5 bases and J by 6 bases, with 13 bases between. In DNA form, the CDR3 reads TGTGCCAGCAGCCCCCAGCCCGGAGATGAAAAACTGTTTTTT. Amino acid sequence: CASSPQPGDEKLFF.

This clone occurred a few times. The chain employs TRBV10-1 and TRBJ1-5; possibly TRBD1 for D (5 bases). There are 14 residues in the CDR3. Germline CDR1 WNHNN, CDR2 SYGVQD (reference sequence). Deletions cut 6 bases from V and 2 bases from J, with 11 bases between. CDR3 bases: TGCGCCAGCAGGGGGGGGTCGGGCAATCAGCCCCAGCATTTT. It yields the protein CASRGGSGNQPQHF.

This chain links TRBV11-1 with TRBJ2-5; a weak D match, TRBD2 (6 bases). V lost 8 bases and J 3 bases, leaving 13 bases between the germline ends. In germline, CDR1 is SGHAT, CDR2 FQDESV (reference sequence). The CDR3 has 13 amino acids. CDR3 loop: CASSRGGEETQYF. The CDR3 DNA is TGTGCCAGCTCCCGGGGCGGGGAAGAGACCCAGTACTTC.

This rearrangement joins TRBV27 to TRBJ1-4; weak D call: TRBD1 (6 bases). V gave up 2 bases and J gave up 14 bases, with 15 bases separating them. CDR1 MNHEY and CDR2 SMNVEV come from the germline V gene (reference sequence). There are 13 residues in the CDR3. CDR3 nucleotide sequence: TGTGCCAGCAGTTTAGGTCAACAGGGACCCCTGTTTTTT. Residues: CASSLGQQGPLFF.

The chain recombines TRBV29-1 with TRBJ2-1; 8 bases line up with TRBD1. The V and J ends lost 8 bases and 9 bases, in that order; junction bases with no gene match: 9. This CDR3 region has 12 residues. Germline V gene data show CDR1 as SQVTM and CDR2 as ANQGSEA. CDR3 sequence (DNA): TGCAGCCTGAGGACAGGGTTGACTGAGCAGTTCTTC. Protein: CSLRTGLTEQFF.

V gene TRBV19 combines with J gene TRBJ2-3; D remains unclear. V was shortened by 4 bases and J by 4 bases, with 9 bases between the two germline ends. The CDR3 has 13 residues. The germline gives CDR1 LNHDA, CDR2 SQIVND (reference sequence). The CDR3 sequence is CASSKNVADTQYF. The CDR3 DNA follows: TGTGCCAGTAGTAAAAATGTCGCAGATACGCAGTATTTT.

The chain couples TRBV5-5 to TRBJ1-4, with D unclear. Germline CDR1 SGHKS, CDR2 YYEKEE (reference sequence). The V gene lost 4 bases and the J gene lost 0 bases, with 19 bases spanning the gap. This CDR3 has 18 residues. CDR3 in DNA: TGTGCCAGCAGCCCGGACGGGAACCGACCAGCAACTAATGAAAAACTGTTTTTT. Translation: CASSPDGNRPATNEKLFF.

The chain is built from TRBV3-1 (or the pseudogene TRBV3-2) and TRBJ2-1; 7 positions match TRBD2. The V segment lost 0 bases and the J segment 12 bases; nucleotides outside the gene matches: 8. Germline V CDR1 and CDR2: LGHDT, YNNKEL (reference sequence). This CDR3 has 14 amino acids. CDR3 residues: CASSQELSGVAQFF. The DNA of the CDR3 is TGTGCCAGCAGCCAAGAACTGAGCGGGGTTGCGCAGTTCTTC.

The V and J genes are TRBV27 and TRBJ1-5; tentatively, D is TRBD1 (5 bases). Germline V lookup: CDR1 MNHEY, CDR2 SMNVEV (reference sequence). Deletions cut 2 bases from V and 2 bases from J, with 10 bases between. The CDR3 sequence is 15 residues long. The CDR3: CASSLLGGGNQPQHF. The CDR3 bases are TGTGCCAGCAGTTTACTCGGGGGGGGCAATCAGCCCCAGCATTTT.